This T cell receptor beta chain emerged from a study of cytomegalovirus exposure and HLA in healthy donors. Study-level points and caveats: A prior analysis recorded that most TCR beta V segments were productive about 90% or about 30% of the time. In a later analysis, V- and J-gene trimming of beta chains associated with a DCLRE1C missense variant, replicated independently. In a later analysis, an Asian-associated ancestry cluster reportedly showed fewer N-insertions than the 666-donor mean.

Germline V gene data show CDR1 as MNHNS and CDR2 as SASEGT. Trimming took 8 bases from V and 4 from J; bases not matched to a gene: 10. The length of the CDR3 is 14 residues. A word on this clone: The antigen remains unidentified.

It was with 60 Vbeta and 13 Jbeta primers that the PCR ran. Data came from immunoSEQ multiplex PCR; TCRdb stores just in-frame clones and leaves some out. The sample holds about 170,000 clones, 75% to 90% seen once. This chain links TRBV6-1 with TRBJ1-2, with TRBD1 identical over 7 bases. The specimen sequenced was PBMCs. The receptor's source is a boy aged 2 to 10 in good health and CMV-seronegative. The CDR3 sequence is CASEPRTGGYGYTF. The CDR3 nucleotides read TGTGCCAGCGAACCCAGGACAGGTGGCTATGGCTACACCTTC.